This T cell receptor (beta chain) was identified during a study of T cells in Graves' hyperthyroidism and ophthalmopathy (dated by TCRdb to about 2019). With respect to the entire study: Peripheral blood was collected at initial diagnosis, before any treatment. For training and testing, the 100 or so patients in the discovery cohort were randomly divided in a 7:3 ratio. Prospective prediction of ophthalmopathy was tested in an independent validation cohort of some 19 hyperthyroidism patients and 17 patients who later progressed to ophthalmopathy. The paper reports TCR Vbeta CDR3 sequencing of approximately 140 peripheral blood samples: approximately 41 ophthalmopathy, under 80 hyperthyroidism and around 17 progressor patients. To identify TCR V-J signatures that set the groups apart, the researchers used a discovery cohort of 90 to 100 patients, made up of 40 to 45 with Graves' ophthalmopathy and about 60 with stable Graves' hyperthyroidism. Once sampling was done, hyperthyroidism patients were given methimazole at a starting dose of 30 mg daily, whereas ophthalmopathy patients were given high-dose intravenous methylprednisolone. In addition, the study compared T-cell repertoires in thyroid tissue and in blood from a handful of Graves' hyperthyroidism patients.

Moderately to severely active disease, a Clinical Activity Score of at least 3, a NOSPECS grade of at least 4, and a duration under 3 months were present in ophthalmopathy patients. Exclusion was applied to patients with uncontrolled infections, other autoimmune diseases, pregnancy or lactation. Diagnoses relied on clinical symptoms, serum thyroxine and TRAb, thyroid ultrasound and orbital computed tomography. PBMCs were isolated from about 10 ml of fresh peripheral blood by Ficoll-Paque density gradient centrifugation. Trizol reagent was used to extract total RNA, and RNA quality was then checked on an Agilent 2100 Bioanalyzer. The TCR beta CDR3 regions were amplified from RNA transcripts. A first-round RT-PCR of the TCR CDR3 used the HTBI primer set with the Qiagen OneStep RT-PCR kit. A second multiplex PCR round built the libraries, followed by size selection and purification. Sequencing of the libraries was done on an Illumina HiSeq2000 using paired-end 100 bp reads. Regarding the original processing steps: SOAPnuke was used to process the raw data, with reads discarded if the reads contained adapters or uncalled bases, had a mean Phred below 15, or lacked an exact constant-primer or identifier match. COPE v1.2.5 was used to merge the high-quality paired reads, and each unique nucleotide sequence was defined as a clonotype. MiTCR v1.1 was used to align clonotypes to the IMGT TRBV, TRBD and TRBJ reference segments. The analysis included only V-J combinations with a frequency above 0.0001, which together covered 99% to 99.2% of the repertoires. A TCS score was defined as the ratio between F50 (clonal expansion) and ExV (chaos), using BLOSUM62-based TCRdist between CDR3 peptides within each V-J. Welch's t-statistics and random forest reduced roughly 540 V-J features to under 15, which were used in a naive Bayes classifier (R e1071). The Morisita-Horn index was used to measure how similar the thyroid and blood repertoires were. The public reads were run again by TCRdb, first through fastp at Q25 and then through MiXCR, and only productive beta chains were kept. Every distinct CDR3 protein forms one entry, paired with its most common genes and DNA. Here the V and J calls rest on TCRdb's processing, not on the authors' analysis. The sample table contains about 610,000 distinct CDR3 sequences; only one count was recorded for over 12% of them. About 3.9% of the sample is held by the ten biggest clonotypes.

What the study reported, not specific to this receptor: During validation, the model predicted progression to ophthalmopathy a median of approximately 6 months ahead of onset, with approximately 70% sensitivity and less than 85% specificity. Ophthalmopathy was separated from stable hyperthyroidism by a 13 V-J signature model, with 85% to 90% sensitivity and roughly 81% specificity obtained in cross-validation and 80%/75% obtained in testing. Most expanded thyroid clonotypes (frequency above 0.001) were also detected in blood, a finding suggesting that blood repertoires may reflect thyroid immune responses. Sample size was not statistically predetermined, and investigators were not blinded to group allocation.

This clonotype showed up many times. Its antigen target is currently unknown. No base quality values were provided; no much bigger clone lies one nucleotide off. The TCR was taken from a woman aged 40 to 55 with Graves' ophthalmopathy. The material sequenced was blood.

The CDR3 reads as follows: CASSPRWSPRLGNTIYF. In nucleotides, the sequence is TGTGCCAGCAGCCCCCGGTGGTCCCCAAGGCTCGGAAACACCATATATTTT. The chain uses TRBV7-3 and TRBJ1-3; the D gene assignment is ambiguous. Deletion took 5 bases off V and 4 bases off J, with a span of 21 bases between the germline ends. Its CDR3 holds 17 amino acids, cysteine through phenylalanine. Here the CDR3 DNA is all that survives: 51 bases in frame from base 1. The germline V gene provides CDR1 SGHTA and CDR2 FQGTGA.